This TCR beta chain emerged from a study of cytomegalovirus exposure and HLA in healthy donors (dated by TCRdb to about 2017). With respect to the entire study: According to an earlier analysis of 450 to 650 of the donors, 150 million to 200 million T cells yielded approximately 120 million unique TCR beta sequences and approximately 300 Gb of sequence data. About 310 gigabases of sequencing data and approximately 85 million unique TCR sequences were included in an early release covering about 620 HLA-typed donors. Among the approximately 400 genotyped donors, around 79% belonged to the genetic ancestry cluster associated with self-reported Caucasian donors. The aim of the study was to test whether cataloging public T cell receptors could identify signatures of past pathogen exposure. The study used immunosequencing to profile the T cell repertoires of several hundred subjects and linked those repertoires to cytomegalovirus serostatus. A separate validation cohort of over a hundred different subjects was used in addition to the 666-subject first cohort. To predict cytomegalovirus infection status, the study brought together high-throughput TCR immunosequencing, statistical association of individual TCRs with disease status, and machine learning. To study patterns of TCR occurrence, a later analysis re-analyzed previously published TCR beta repertoires from around 700 donors and added high-resolution HLA genotyping. In the later analysis, no new phenotypic data were used to find candidate immune exposures; instead, reliance was placed on TCR beta sequences and their occurrence across donors. To decide whether each TCR beta V gene segment behaved as functional or pseudogenic, an earlier analysis of fewer than 750 of the donors relied on high-throughput TCR beta sequencing. Donor age, sex, ethnicity and CMV serostatus were collected together with the repertoire data. A later genetic analysis used genome-wide SNP genotypes for about 55% of the 666 donors, treating that subset as a discovery cohort. All discovery cohort repertoires had been generated using a single sequencing platform. HLA typing included class I and class II loci at four-digit resolution. Typing coverage varied by locus: roughly 629-630 donors for A, B, C, DRB1 and DQB1; around 560 for DQA1; more than 600 for DPA1; 450 to 480 for DPB1. Because of strong linkage in the cohort, roughly five DR-DQ haplotypes were treated as single units for association and clustering. On average, 235,054 unique TCR beta nucleotide sequences were sequenced per donor among 300 to 500 genotyped donors of the cohort, with 15% to 20% of those sequences being non-productive. Study-level results and caveats: Compared with the 666-donor mean, donors in an Asian-associated ancestry cluster had fewer N-insertions in productive TCRs, according to a later genetic analysis. Linkage disequilibrium might explain the correlated functional status among segregating V segments, but an unknown experimental factor could not be excluded. An association between a missense DCLRE1C variant and V-gene and J-gene trimming of TCR beta chains was found in a later genetic analysis and replicated in an independent cohort. An earlier analysis of approximately 530 of the donors showed that most TCR beta V segments appeared in productive rearrangements either about 87% or about 30% of the time, which broadly matched IMGT annotations. Immune exposure information for the cohort was limited to CMV serostatus. The authors suggested that the approach could potentially be extended to other disease states and immunological phenotypes. The presence/absence analyses assumed that sequencing depth was roughly uniform across donors, and that assumption may not be true. A further reported finding was that TCR beta sequences accurately predicted the HLA-A and HLA-B alleles for most subjects in the first cohort. Only TCR beta chains were sequenced in this cohort, and the absence of alpha or paired-chain data limited detectable features. Compared with equally common non-associated chains, HLA-associated TCR beta chains in a later analysis were more clonally expanded and had lower generation probabilities. Strong co-occurrence of HLA alleles, especially DR and DQ, made assigning TCR associations to individual alleles difficult. A cluster of highly shared sequence variants was judged likely to represent a technical artifact of the sequencing pipeline. In vitro tests confirmed that a few of the cytomegalovirus-associated TCR beta chains recognize cytomegalovirus antigens. A later analysis found that TCR association rates varied across HLA loci, with DRB1 alleles showing the most associated TCRs and HLA-C alleles the fewest. Some IMGT-functional V segments, including TRBV6-2 and TRBV6-3, could not be distinguished by the 87-base-pair reads and were therefore excluded. In both the original and validation cohorts, the classifier was reported to diagnose cytomegalovirus status with high specificity and sensitivity. The earlier analysis of about 600 of the donors excluded about 16 rarely observed V segments, including chromosome 9 orphons, because counts were too low. A later analysis reported that several top co-occurrence clusters appeared linked to parvovirus B19, influenza, CMV and Epstein-Barr virus. The study gave a list of 150 to 200 TCR beta chains associated with cytomegalovirus. Most TCR sequences were seen in very few donors, while some public TCRs were found in many individuals. HLA typing was unavailable for some donors at each locus, so association tests used only the typed subset. In a later analysis, 16,951 TCR beta sequences were associated with specific HLA alleles at a false discovery rate of 0.05. A later analysis found that most CMV-associated TCR beta chains appeared HLA-restricted, with HLA associations seemingly driven largely by CMV exposure.

Library preparation was by the immunoSEQ multiplex PCR assay. For the multiplex PCR, a mixture combining 60 forward primers for TCR Vbeta segments and 13 reverse primers for TCR Jbeta segments was used. Amplification of the CDR3 region of rearranged TCR beta genes was performed with a multiplex PCR assay on genomic DNA. Amplified TCR beta libraries were sequenced as 87-base-pair reads on the Illumina HiSeq System. Under the source paper's analysis protocol: In a later analysis, tens of millions of unique TCR beta chains were counted across the approximately 620 repertoires, and around 11 million of these chains were shared by at least two donors. To remove PCR and sequencing errors, raw reads were error-corrected and collapsed into unique sequences using a nearest-neighbor algorithm that merged closely related sequences. Alignment of CDR3 sequences to IMGT reference sequences was used to assign V, D and J gene segments. Each retained sequence needed at least a six-nucleotide match to both a V gene segment and a J gene segment. Rearrangements were classified as productive when the CDR3 lacked stop codons and remained in frame with V and J, and all other rearrangements were classified as non-productive. CDR3 was defined by IMGT convention, running from the second conserved V-encoded cysteine to the conserved J-encoded phenylalanine. In an earlier analysis of more than 550 of the donors, sequences lacking an unambiguous match to a single V gene segment were excluded. In an earlier analysis of a few hundred of the donors, V segments were called functional above 56.7% productive rearrangements and were called segregating when the between-donor standard deviation exceeded 5%. A statistical classification framework was developed to diagnose cytomegalovirus status using the catalog of TCR beta chain sequences. A later analysis assigned V and J genes by comparing TCR nucleotide sequences with IMGT/GENE-DB human TR gene sequences. In a later analysis, CDR3 sequences and most-parsimonious VDJ recombination scenarios were assigned using the TCRdist pipeline. A later analysis defined each TCR beta chain by its CDR3 amino acid sequence plus V-gene family, and excluded reads lacking a unique V-gene family. As a way to deal with suspected cross-contamination and a sequencing artifact, a later analysis dropped nearly 600 nucleotide sequences that were highly shared and had low generation probability. A later analysis calculated a clonal expansion index for each public chain from normalized within-repertoire ranks of inferred template counts. In a later analysis, generation probabilities were computed using a VDJ recombination model fitted to out-of-frame rearrangements, and the results were checked against IGoR. Hypergeometric tests were used in a later analysis to score TCR-TCR, TCR-HLA and TCR-CMV co-occurrence, with a repertoire-size bias correction applied to the TCR pairs. To estimate false discovery rates, a later analysis permuted the HLA or CMV assignments 20 times. A later analysis grouped co-occurring TCRs with DBSCAN, adding TCRdist sequence similarity when clustering within HLA-allele-positive subsets. Repertoires with fewer than 30,000 or more than 120,000 public chains were left out of co-occurrence clustering, as were several repertoires with anomalous nucleotide sharing. Imported from immuneACCESS, the table was reduced by TCRdb to in-frame sequences with V and J called. These copies leave out some clones; in studies compared against another copy, an unresolved V gene accounts for under half, and the cause of the remainder is not known. D and trimming were read from the DNA, whereas the V and J calls and clone size are those reported in that table. The sample includes 200,000 to 250,000 clones, with about 80% observed a single time. The ten top clones hold about 0.58% of the sample.

Including cysteine and phenylalanine, the CDR3 has 12 amino acids. This entry keeps only the CDR3 DNA: 36 bases, framed from base 1. Cut back by 1 base and 2 bases, the V and J ends lie 6 bases apart. The germline V gene encodes CDR1 SQVTM and CDR2 ANQGSEA. As to this clone: No cognate antigen has been identified for it. No quality values exist for individual bases; no much larger clone is one base distant.

The cohort comprised some 700 healthy bone marrow donors. At the time of sampling, all cohort members were nominally healthy, though unrecorded immune exposures were likely present. The donor tested CMV seronegative and was one of the 352 seronegative cohort members. A peripheral blood sample was provided by each donor, and peripheral blood mononuclear cells were used for TCR beta sequencing. The Qiagen DNeasy Blood Extraction Kit was used to extract genomic DNA from the blood cell samples. Sequenced: PBMCs. The receptor was derived from a woman aged 40 to 49 in good health and CMV-seronegative. The rearranged chain carries TRBV29-1 and TRBJ2-7, with no reliable assignment of the D segment. The bases are TGCAGCGTTGAAGGCAGTCCCTACGAGCAGTACTTC. Its protein is CSVEGSPYEQYF.